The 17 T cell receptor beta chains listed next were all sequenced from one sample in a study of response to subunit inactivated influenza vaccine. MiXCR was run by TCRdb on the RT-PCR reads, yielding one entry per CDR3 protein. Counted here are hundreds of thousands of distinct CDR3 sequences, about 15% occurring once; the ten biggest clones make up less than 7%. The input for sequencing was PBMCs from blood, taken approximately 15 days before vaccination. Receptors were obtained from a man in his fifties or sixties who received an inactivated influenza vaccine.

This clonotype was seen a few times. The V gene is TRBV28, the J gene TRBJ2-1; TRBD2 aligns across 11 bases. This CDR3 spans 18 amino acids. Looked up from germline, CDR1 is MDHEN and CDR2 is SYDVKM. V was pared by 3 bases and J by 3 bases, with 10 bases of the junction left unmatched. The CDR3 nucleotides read TGTGCCAGCAGTTTGGAATTTGTAGCGGGAGGGAGCTACAATGAGCAGTTCTTC. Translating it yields CASSLEFVAGGSYNEQFF.

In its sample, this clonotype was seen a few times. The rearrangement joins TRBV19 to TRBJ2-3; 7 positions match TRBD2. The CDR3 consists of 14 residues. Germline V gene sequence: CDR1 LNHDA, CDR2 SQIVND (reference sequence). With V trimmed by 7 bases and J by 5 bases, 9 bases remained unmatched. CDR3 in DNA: TGTGCCAGTACGTCGCGGGGGTTAAAAGATACGCAGTATTTT. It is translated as CASTSRGLKDTQYF.

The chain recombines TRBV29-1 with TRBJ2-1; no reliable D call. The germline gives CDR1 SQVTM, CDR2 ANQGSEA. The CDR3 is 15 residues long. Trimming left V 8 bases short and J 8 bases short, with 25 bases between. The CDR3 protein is CSHFGRLGSNYEQFF. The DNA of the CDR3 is TGCAGCCATTTCGGCAGGCTAGGGTCGAATTATGAGCAGTTCTTC.

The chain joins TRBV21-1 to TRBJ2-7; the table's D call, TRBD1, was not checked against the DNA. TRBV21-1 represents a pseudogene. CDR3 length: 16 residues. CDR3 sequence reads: CASSKNRSNFYYEQYF. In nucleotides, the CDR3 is TGTGCCAGCAGCAAAAACAGGTCGAACTTTTACTACGAGCAGTACTTC.

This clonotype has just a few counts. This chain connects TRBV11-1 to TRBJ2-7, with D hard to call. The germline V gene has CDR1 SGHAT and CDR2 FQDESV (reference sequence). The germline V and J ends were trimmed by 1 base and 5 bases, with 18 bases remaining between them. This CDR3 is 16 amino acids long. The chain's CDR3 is CASSLGARTPSHEQYF. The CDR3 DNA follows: TGTGCCAGCAGCTTAGGGGCCCGCACCCCTTCCCACGAGCAGTACTTC.

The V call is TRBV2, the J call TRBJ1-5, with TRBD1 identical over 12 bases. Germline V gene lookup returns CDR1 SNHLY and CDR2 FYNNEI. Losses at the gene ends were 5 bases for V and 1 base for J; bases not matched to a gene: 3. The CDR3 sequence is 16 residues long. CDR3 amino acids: CASSRDRGLSNQPQHF. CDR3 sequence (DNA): TGTGCCAGCAGTAGGGACAGGGGGCTGAGCAATCAGCCCCAGCATTTT.

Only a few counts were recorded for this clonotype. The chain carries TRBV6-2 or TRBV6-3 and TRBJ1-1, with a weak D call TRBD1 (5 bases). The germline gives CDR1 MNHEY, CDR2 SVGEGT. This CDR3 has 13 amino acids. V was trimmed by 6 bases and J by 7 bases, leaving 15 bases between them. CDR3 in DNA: TGTGCCAGCAGAACTAGGACACCCGATGAAGCTTTCTTT. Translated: CASRTRTPDEAFF.

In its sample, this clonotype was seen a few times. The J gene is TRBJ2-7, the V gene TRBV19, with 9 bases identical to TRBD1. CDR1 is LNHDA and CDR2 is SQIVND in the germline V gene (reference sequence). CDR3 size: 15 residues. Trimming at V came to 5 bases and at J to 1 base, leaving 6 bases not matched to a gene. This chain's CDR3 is CASSPGTGTSYEQYF. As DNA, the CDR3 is TGTGCCAGTAGTCCCGGGACAGGGACATCCTACGAGCAGTACTTC.

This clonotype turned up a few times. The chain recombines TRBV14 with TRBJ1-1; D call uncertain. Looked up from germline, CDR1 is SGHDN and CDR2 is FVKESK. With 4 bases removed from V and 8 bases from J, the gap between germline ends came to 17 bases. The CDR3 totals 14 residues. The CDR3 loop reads CASSPLTTPMEAFF. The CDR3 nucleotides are TGTGCCAGCAGCCCCCTGACAACCCCCATGGAAGCTTTCTTT.

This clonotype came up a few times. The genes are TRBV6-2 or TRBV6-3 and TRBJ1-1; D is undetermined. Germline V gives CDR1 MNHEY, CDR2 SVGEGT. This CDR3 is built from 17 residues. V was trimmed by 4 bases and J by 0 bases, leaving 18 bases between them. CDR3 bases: TGTGCCAGCAGTTCCACCCGGGCAGTCCTTATGAACACTGAAGCTTTCTTT. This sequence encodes CASSSTRAVLMNTEAFF.

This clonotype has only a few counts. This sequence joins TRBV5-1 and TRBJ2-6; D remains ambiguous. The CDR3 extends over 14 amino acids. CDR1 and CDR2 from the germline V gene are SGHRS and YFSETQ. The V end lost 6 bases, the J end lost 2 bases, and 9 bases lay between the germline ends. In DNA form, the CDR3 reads TGCGCCAGCACGAGAAGGGCTGGGGCCAACGTCCTGACTTTC. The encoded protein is CASTRRAGANVLTF. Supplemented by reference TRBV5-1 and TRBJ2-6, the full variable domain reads KAGVTQTPRYLIKTRGQQVTLSCSPISGHRSVSWYQQTPGQGLQFLFEYFSETQRNKGNFPGRFSGRQFSNSRSEMNVSTLELGDSALYLCASTRRAGANVLTFGAGSRLTVL.

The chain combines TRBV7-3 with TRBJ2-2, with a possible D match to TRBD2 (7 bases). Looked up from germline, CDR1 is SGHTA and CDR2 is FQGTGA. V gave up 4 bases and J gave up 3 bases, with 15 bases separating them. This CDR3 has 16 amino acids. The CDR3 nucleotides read TGTGCCAGCAGCTCTTCGGGGGGCATGGACACCGGGGAGCTGTTTTTT. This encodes CASSSSGGMDTGELFF.

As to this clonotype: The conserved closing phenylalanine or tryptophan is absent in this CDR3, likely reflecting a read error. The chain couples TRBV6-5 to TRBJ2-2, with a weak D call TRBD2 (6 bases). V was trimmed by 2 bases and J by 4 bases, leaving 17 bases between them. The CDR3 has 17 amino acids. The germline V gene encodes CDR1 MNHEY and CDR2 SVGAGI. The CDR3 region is CASSYTGSGTVTGELFY. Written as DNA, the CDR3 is TGTGCCAGCAGTTACACGGGATCTGGGACTGTCACCGGGGAGCTGTTTTAT.

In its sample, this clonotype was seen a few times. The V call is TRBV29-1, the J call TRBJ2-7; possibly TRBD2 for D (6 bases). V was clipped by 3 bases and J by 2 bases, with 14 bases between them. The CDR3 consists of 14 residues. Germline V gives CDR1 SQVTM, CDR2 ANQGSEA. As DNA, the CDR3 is TGCAGCGTTGAGCGGGACGGCTTTCCCTACGAGCAGTACTTC. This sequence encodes CSVERDGFPYEQYF.

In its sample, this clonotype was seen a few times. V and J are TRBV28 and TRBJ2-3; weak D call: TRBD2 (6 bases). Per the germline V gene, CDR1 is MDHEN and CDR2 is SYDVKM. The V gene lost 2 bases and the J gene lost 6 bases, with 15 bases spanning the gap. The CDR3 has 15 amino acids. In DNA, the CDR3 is TGTGCCAGCAGTTTAATCCCGGGGGTAGGGGATACGCAGTATTTT. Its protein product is CASSLIPGVGDTQYF.

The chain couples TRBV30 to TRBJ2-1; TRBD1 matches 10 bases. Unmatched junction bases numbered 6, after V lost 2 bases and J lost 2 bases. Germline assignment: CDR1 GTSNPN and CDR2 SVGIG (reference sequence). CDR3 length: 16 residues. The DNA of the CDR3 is TGTGCCTGGAGTATCCCCGGGACAGGGGCCTACAATGAGCAGTTCTTC. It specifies CAWSIPGTGAYNEQFF.

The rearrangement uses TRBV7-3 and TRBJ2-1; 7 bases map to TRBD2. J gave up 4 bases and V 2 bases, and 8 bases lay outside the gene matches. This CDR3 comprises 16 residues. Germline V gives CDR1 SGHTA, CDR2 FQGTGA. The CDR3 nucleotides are TGTGCCAGCAGCTTATCGGCGGGGGTTAGGTACAATGAGCAGTTCTTC. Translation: CASSLSAGVRYNEQFF.